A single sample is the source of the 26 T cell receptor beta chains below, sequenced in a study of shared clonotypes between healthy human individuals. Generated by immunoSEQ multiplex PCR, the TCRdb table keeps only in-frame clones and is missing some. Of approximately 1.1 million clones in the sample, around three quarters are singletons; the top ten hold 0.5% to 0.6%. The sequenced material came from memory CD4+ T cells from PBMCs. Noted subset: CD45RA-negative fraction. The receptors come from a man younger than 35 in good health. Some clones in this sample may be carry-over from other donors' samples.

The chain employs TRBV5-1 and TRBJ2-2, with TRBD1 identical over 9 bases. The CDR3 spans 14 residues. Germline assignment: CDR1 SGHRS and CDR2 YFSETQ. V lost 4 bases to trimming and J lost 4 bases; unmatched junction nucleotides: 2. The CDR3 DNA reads TGCGCCAGCAGCGTGACAGGGGGCACCGGGGAGCTGTTTTTT. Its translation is CASSVTGGTGELFF.

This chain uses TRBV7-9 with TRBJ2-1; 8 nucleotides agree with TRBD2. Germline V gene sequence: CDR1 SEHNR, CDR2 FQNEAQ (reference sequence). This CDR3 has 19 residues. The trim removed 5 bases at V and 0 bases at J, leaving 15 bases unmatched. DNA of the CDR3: TGTGCCAGCAGCCCAGCGGTTCGGGCGGGAGGCCGCTCCTACAATGAGCAGTTCTTC. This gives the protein CASSPAVRAGGRSYNEQFF. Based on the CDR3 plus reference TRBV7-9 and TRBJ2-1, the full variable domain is DTGVSQNPRHKITKRGQNVTFRCDPISEHNRLYWYRQTLGQGPEFLTYFQNEAQLEKSRLLSDRFSAERPKGSFSTLEIQRTEQGDSAMYLCASSPAVRAGGRSYNEQFFGPGTRLTVL.

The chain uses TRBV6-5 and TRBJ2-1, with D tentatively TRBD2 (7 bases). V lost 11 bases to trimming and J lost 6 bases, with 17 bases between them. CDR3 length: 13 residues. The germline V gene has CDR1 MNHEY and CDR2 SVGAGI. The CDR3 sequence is CAATGGAGNEQFF. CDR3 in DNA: TGTGCCGCAACGGGGGGCGCTGGCAATGAGCAGTTCTTC.

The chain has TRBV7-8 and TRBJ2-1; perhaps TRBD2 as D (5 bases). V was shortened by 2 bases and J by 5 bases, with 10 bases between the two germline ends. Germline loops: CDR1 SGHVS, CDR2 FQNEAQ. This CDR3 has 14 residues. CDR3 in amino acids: CASSLTGNNNEQFF. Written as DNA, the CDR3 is TGTGCCAGCAGCTTAACCGGGAATAACAATGAGCAGTTCTTC. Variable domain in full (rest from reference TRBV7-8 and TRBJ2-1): GAGVSQSPRYKVAKRGQDVALRCDPISGHVSLFWYQQALGQGPEFLTYFQNEAQLDKSGLPSDRFFAERPEGSVSTLKIQRTQQEDSAVYLCASSLTGNNNEQFFGPGTRLTVL.

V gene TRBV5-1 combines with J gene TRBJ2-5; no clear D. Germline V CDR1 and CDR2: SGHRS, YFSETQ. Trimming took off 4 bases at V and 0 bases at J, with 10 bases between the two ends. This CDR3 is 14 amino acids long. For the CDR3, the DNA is TGCGCCAGCAGCGTTGCTTACAACCAAGAGACCCAGTACTTC. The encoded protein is CASSVAYNQETQYF.

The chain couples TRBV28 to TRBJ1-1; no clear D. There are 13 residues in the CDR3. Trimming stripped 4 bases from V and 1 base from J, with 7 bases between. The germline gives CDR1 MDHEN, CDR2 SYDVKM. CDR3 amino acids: CASSYEPNTEAFF. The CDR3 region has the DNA TGTGCCAGCAGTTATGAACCGAACACTGAAGCTTTCTTT.

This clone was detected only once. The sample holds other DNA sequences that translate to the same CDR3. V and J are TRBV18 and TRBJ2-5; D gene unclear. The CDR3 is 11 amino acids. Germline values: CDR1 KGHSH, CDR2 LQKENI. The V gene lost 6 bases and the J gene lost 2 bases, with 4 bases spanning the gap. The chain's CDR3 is CASSGQETQYF. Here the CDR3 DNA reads TGTGCCAGCTCGGGACAAGAGACCCAGTACTTC.

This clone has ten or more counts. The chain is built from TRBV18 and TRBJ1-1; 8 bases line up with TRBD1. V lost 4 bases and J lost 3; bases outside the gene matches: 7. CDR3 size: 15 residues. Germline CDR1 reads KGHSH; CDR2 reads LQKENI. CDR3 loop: CASSQTTGVDTEAFF. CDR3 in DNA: TGTGCCAGCTCACAAACGACAGGGGTTGACACTGAAGCTTTCTTT.

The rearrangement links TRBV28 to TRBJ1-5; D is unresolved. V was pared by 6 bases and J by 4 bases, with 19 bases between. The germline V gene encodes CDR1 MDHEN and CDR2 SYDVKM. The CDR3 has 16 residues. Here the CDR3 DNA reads TGTGCCAGCAGCTCCCCTTCCCGGGGTTGGAATCAGCCCCAGCATTTT. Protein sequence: CASSSPSRGWNQPQHF.

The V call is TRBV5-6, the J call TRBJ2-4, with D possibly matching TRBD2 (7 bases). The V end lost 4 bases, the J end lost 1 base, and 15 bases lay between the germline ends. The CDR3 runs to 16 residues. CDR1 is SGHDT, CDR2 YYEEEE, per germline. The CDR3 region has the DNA TGTGCCAGCAGCCGGGGGCGCGGGAGTGCCAAAAACATTCAGTACTTC. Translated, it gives CASSRGRGSAKNIQYF.

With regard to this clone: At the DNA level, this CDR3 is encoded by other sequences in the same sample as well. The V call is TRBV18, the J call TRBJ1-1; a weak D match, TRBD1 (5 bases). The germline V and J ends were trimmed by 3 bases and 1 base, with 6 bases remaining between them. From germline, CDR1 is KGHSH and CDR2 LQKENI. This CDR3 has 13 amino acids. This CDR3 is CASSPGTNTEAFF. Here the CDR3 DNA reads TGTGCCAGCTCACCCGGGACGAACACTGAAGCTTTCTTT.

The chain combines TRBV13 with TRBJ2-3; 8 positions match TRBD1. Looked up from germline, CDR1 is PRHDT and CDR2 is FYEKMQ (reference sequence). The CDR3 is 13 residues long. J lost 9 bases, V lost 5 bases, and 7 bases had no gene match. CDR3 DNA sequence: TGTGCCAGCAGCCCAAGGGACAGGTCAACGCAGTATTTT. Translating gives CASSPRDRSTQYF.

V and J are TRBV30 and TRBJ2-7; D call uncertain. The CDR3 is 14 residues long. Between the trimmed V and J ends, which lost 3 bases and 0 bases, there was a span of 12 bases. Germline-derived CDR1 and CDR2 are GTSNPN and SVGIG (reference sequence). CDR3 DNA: TGTGCCTGGAGGCGGACGACCGACTCCTACGAGCAGTACTTC. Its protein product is CAWRRTTDSYEQYF.

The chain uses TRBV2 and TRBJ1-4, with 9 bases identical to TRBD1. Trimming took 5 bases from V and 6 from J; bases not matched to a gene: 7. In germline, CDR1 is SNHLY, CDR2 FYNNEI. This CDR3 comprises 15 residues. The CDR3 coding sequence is TGTGCCAGCAGTCTACTACAGGGGGCCTATGAAAAACTGTTTTTT. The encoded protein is CASSLLQGAYEKLFF.

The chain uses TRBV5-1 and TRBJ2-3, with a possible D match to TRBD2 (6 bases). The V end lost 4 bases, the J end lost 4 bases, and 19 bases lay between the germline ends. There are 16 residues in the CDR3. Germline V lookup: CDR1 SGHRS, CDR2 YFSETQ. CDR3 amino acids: CASSPNGGREADTQYF. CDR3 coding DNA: TGCGCCAGCAGCCCTAACGGCGGCAGGGAGGCAGATACGCAGTATTTT.

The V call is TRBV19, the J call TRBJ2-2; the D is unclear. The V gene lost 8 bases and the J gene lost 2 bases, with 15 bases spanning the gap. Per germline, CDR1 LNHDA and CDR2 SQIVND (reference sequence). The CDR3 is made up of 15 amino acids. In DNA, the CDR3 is TGTGCCAGTGGCCACACTCCCATTAACACCGGGGAGCTGTTTTTT. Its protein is CASGHTPINTGELFF.

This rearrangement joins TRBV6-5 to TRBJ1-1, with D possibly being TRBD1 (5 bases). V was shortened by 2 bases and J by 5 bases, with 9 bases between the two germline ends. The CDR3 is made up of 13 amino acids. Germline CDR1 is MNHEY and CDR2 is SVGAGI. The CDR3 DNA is TGTGCCAGCAGTTACGACGACAGAACTGAAGCTTTCTTT. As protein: CASSYDDRTEAFF.

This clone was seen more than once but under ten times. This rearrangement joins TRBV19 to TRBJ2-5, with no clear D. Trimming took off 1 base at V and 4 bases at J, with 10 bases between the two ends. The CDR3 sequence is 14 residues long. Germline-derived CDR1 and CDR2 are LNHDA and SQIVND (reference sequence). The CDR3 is CASSIGETAETQYF. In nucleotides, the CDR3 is TGTGCCAGTAGTATAGGCGAGACGGCAGAGACCCAGTACTTC.

DNA of the CDR3: TGTGCCAGCAGTGGAGGGGGAGGGAGCAATCAGCCCCAGCATTTT. The encoded protein is CASSGGGGSNQPQHF. The chain is built from TRBV6-1 and TRBJ1-5; TRBD1 is a possible D gene (6 bases). CDR1 and CDR2 from the germline V gene are MNHNS and SASEGT. V was trimmed by 4 bases and J by 1 base, leaving 11 bases between them. CDR3 length: 15 amino acids.

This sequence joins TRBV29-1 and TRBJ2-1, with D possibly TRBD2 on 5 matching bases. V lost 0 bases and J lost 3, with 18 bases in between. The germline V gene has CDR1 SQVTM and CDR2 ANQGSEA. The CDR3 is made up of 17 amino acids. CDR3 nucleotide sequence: TGCAGCGTTGAAGATTGCTATTGTACTAGATTCTACAATGAGCAGTTCTTC. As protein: CSVEDCYCTRFYNEQFF.

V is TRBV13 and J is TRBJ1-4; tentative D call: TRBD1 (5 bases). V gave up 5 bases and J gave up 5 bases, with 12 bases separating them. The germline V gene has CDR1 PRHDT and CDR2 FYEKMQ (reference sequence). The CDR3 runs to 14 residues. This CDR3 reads CASSEGLQNEKLFF. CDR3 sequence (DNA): TGTGCCAGCAGCGAGGGACTGCAGAATGAAAAACTGTTTTTT. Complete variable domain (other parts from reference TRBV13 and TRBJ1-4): AAGVIQSPRHLIKEKRETATLKCYPIPRHDTVYWYQQGPGQDPQFLISFYEKMQSDKGSIPDRFSAQQFSDYHSELNMSSLELGDSALYFCASSEGLQNEKLFFGSGTQLSVL.

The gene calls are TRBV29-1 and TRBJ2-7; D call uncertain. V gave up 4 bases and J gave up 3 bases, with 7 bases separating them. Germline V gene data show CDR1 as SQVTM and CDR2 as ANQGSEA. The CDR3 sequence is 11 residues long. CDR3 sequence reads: CSVGHYYEQYF. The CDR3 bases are TGCAGCGTTGGGCACTACTACGAGCAGTACTTC.

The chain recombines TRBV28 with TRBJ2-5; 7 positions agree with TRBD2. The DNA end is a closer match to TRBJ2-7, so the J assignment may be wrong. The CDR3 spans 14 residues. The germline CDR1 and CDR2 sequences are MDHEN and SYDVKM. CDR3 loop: CASSSGGLAYEQYF. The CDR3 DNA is TGTGCCAGCAGTTCGGGAGGACTAGCCTACGAGCAGTACTTC.

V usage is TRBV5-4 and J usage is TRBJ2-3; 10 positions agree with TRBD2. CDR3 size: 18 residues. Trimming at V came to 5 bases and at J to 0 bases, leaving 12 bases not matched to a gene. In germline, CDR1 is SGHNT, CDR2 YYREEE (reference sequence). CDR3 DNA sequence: TGTGCCAGCAGGCCGGCAAAAGGACTAGCGGCCAGCACAGATACGCAGTATTTT. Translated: CASRPAKGLAASTDTQYF.

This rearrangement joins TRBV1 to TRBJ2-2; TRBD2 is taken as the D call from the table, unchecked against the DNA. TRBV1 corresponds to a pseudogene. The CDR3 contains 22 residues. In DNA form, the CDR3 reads TGCACCAGCAGCCAAGAGGAAACCTGGACTAGCACCAAGGGGTGGGTGGCCGGGGAGCTGTTTTTT. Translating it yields CTSSQEETWTSTKGWVAGELFF.

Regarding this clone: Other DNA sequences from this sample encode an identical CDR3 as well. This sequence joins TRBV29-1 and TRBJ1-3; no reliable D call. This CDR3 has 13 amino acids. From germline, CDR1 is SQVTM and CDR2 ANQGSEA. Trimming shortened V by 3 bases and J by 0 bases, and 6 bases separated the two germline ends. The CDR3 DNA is TGCAGCGTTGAGGGCAGCTCTGGAAACACCATATATTTT. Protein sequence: CSVEGSSGNTIYF.